The next 14 T cell receptor beta chains were all read from a single sample in a study of PD-1 blockade in classical Hodgkin lymphoma. Every one of the patients relapsed after autologous stem cell transplantation (brentuximab vedotin exposure was variable). Method: immunoSEQ multiplex PCR; TCRdb's copy keeps in-frame clones and lacks some. The table has some 93,000 clones, about 91% seen once; the top ten hold around a tenth. Sequenced material: peripheral blood mononuclear cells (PBMCs), taken before the second cycle of nivolumab. The origin of the receptors is a human donor with classical Hodgkin lymphoma.

The V call is TRBV6-1, the J call TRBJ1-2; 10 positions agree with TRBD1. V lost 2 bases and J lost 7; bases outside the gene matches: 10. The CDR3 sequence is 16 residues long. Per the germline V gene, CDR1 is MNHNS and CDR2 is SASEGT. CDR3 DNA: TGTGCCAGCAGTGAATTCCCGGACAGGGGGATCGCTGGCTACACCTTC. It translates to CASSEFPDRGIAGYTF.

The CDR3 protein is CASSLDSRDFGLYGYTF. CDR3 nucleotide sequence: TGTGCCAGCAGCTTAGATTCCCGGGACTTTGGACTCTATGGCTACACCTTC. The chain combines TRBV11-2 with TRBJ1-2; perhaps TRBD1 as D (5 bases). V was shortened by 0 bases and J by 4 bases, with 18 bases between the two germline ends. This CDR3 is 17 amino acids long. Germline values: CDR1 SGHAT, CDR2 FQNNGV. The variable domain in full, completed from reference TRBV11-2 and TRBJ1-2, reads EAGVAQSPRYKIIEKRQSVAFWCNPISGHATLYWYQQILGQGPKLLIQFQNNGVVDDSQLPKDRFSAERLKGVDSTLKIQPAKLEDSAVYLCASSLDSRDFGLYGYTFGSGTRLTVV.

In this sample, this clone turned up once. The rearrangement links TRBV7-6 to TRBJ2-7, with a tentative D call TRBD2 (7 bases). V gave up 1 base and J gave up 3 bases, with 13 bases separating them. The CDR3 is made up of 15 amino acids. CDR1 SGHVS and CDR2 FNYEAQ come from the germline V gene. The CDR3 DNA follows: TGTGCCAGCAGCTTAGAAGCGGGACACGGCTACGAGCAGTACTTC. Translated: CASSLEAGHGYEQYF.

DNA of the CDR3: TGTGCCAGCACCCTCAGGAGGGTACAAGAGACCCAGTACTTC. Translating it yields CASTLRRVQETQYF. V is TRBV5-8 and J is TRBJ2-5; maybe TRBD2 (6 bases). The ends were cut back, 6 bases at V and 2 bases at J, with 14 bases in the middle. The CDR3 is 14 amino acids. The germline CDR1 and CDR2 sequences are SGHTS and YDEGEE.

V usage is TRBV7-9 and J usage is TRBJ2-7; D perhaps matches TRBD2 (6 bases). V was pared by 4 bases and J by 0 bases, with 16 bases between. CDR1 is SEHNR, CDR2 FQNEAQ, per germline (reference sequence). The length of the CDR3 is 16 residues. CDR3 nucleotides: TGTGCCAGCAGCTGGGGGGTAGGGGCGAGCTCCTACGAGCAGTACTTC. As protein: CASSWGVGASSYEQYF.

This chain joins TRBV30 and TRBJ1-2; D remains ambiguous. This CDR3 is 16 amino acids long. The germline gives CDR1 GTSNPN, CDR2 SVGIG (reference sequence). The V end was cut by 0 bases, the J end by 4 bases, with 18 bases between. The CDR3 nucleotides are TGTGCCTGGAGTGTGGATTTGCCCCTCCAGGTCTATGGCTACACCTTC. Translated: CAWSVDLPLQVYGYTF.

This CDR3 is CASSKTSGGTSNTGELFF. Here the CDR3 DNA reads TGTGCCAGTAGTAAAACTAGCGGGGGGACCTCGAACACCGGGGAGCTGTTTTTT. This chain joins TRBV19 and TRBJ2-2, with 12 nucleotides matching TRBD2. There are 18 residues in the CDR3. The trim removed 4 bases at V and 0 bases at J, leaving 6 bases unmatched. Looked up from germline, CDR1 is LNHDA and CDR2 is SQIVND (reference sequence).

The V and J genes are TRBV7-6 and TRBJ2-1; no clear D gene. This CDR3 comprises 18 residues. The germline CDR1 and CDR2 sequences are SGHVS and FNYEAQ. Trimming shortened V by 0 bases and J by 0 bases, and 15 bases separated the two germline ends. The CDR3 protein is CASSLAARAPSSYNEQFF. In DNA, the CDR3 is TGTGCCAGCAGCTTAGCAGCGCGAGCGCCCAGCTCCTACAATGAGCAGTTCTTC.

The rearrangement joins TRBV2 to TRBJ2-1; no clear D. The CDR3 has 14 amino acids. CDR1 is SNHLY, CDR2 FYNNEI, per germline. Trimming removed 9 bases from V and 3 bases from J, with 15 bases in between. This chain's CDR3 is CASWVASGYNEQFF. CDR3 DNA: TGTGCCAGTTGGGTCGCGTCTGGCTACAATGAGCAGTTCTTC.

A few counts support this clone. The V and J genes are TRBV25-1 and TRBJ1-6; D is unclear. V was trimmed by 3 bases and J by 8 bases, leaving 14 bases between them. CDR1 is MGHDK, CDR2 SYGVNS, per germline. The length of the CDR3 is 15 residues. The chain's CDR3 is CASSEVDSEYSPLHF. CDR3 bases: TGTGCCAGCAGTGAGGTTGATTCCGAATATTCACCCCTCCACTTT.

V is TRBV19 and J is TRBJ2-1; 7 positions match TRBD2. Germline CDR1 is LNHDA and CDR2 is SQIVND (reference sequence). This CDR3 has 12 amino acids. Trimming at V came to 10 bases and at J to 5 bases, leaving 5 bases not matched to a gene. CDR3 sequence: CATLGGNNEQFF. The CDR3 nucleotides are TGTGCCACCCTGGGGGGGAACAATGAGCAGTTCTTC.

The CDR3 bases are TGTGCCAGCAGCTTAGAGGCGGGGGGATACTCCTACAATGAGCAGTTCTTC. Its translation is CASSLEAGGYSYNEQFF. This chain connects TRBV11-2 to TRBJ2-1, with TRBD2 identical over 8 bases. Losses at the gene ends were 0 bases for V and 0 bases for J; bases not matched to a gene: 4. The CDR3 length is 17 residues. Germline V lookup: CDR1 SGHAT, CDR2 FQNNGV.

The chain joins TRBV5-4 to TRBJ1-4; 8 bases fit TRBD1. The germline V gene encodes CDR1 SGHNT and CDR2 YYREEE (reference sequence). V shed 5 bases, J shed 4 bases, and the junction held 4 bases outside the gene matches. CDR3 length equals 14 residues. CDR3 nucleotides: TGTGCCAGCAGATCGGACAGGGTTAATGAAAAACTGTTTTTT. Translated, it gives CASRSDRVNEKLFF.

The chain recombines TRBV15 with TRBJ2-7, with D possibly matching TRBD1 (6 bases). V was clipped by 0 bases and J by 6 bases, with 12 bases between them. The CDR3 runs 14 residues. Germline-derived CDR1 and CDR2 are LNHNV and YYDKDF (reference sequence). The CDR3 DNA is TGTGCCACCAGCAGAGACCTCCCAGGGGTCGAGCAGTACTTC. Translated: CATSRDLPGVEQYF.